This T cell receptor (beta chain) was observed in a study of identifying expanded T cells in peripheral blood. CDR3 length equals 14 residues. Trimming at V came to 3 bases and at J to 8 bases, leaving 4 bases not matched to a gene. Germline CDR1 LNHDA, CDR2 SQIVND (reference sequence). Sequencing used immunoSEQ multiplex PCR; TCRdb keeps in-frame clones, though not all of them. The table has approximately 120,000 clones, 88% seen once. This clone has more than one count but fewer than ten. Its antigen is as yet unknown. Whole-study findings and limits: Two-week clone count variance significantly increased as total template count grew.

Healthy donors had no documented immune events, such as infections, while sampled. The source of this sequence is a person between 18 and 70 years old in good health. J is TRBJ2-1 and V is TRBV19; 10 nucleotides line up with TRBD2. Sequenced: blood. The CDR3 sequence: CASSIQAGGHEQFF. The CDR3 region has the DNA TGTGCCAGTAGTATTCAAGCGGGGGGGCATGAGCAGTTCTTC.